Given below is one TCR beta chain in context. Its antigen remains unidentified. These data belong to a study of graft-versus-host responses after intestinal transplantation. Study in general: Recipients got multivisceral, liver-intestinal, or isolated intestinal transplants. Every recipient had anti-thymocyte globulin induction and approximately 3 years of tacrolimus plus steroids.

The data were produced by immunoSEQ multiplex PCR, yet TCRdb's version contains in-frame clones alone and is incomplete. The table records about 23,000 clones, more than 85% of them present only once. The CDR3 sequence is 19 residues long. V shed 1 base and J 3 bases; nucleotides not matched to a gene: 20. Germline V CDR1 and CDR2: SQVTM, ANQGSEA. Findings of the study overall: Recipient marrow contained GvH clones, some of which appeared first in ileum or blood. Early declines in HvG clones that occurred post-transplant were associated with peak circulating GvH clone levels.

The V call is TRBV29-1, the J call TRBJ1-1, with 7 bases matching TRBD1. This sample comprised PBMCs, obtained almost 40 days after intestinal transplant. The TCR originated in a human patient who received an intestinal transplant, so some T cells may come from the graft donor. CDR3 bases: TGCAGCGTTGAAGCCAAGGGTAGTCGGGACAGCGGTGGGTACACTGAAGCTTTCTTT. It translates to CSVEAKGSRDSGGYTEAFF.